This is a list of T cell receptor beta chains from one sample in a study of T cells in Graves' hyperthyroidism and ophthalmopathy. MiXCR was run by TCRdb on the multiplex PCR reads, yielding one entry per CDR3 protein. The sample shows about 840,000 distinct CDR3 sequences, around 39% of them seen only once. Sequenced material: blood. The receptor set was obtained from a man aged 18 to 29 with Graves' hyperthyroidism. The CDR3 runs from the conserved cysteine through the conserved F or W. The D gene is left open where the match is weak. A clone size is listed for some rows: how often the clone was seen (once, few, many), or a class if it is expanded.

V,D,size,J,length,CDR3,DNA
TRBV5-6,-,-,TRBJ1-6,16,CASSLGPDSYNSPLHF,TGTGCCAGCAGCTTGGGCCCAGACTCATATAATTCACCCCTCCACTTT
TRBV2,TRBD1,few,TRBJ1-6,16,CASSDLSGQYNSPLHF,TGTGCCAGCAGTGATCTTTCGGGACAGTATAATTCACCCCTCCACTTT
TRBV20-1,TRBD1,few,TRBJ2-7,15,CSASDWDRGDDEQYF,TGCAGTGCTAGCGACTGGGACAGGGGAGATGACGAGCAGTACTTC
TRBV9,TRBD1,few,TRBJ2-7,15,CASSVEGQGSNEQYF,TGTGCCAGCAGCGTAGAGGGACAGGGCTCTAACGAGCAGTACTTC
TRBV6-4,-,-,TRBJ2-7,14,CASSHLSGTYEQYF,TGTGCCAGCAGTCACCTCAGCGGTACCTACGAGCAGTACTTC
TRBV11-1,TRBD1,-,TRBJ2-7,15,CASSFSGTGAYEQYF,TGTGCCAGCAGCTTCTCCGGGACAGGGGCTTACGAGCAGTACTTC
TRBV7-2,-,-,TRBJ2-5,16,CASSLESYSHQETQYF,TGTGCCAGCAGCTTGGAGTCTTACTCGCACCAAGAGACCCAGTACTTC
TRBV11-2,-,-,TRBJ2-7,13,CASSAGPIYEQYF,TGTGCCAGCAGCGCGGGACCGATCTACGAGCAGTACTTC
TRBV25-1,-,many,TRBJ1-1,16,CASSDLQRGENTEAFF,TGTGCCAGCAGTGACCTCCAGAGAGGAGAAAACACTGAAGCTTTCTTT
TRBV19,-,few,TRBJ1-3,13,CASSTSFGNTIYF,TGTGCCAGTAGTACAAGCTTCGGGAACACCATATATTTT
TRBV19,-,-,TRBJ2-6,15,CASSYVRSGANVLTF,TGTGCCAGCAGTTACGTCCGCTCTGGGGCCAACGTCCTGACTTTC
TRBV6-5,-,few,TRBJ1-1,15,CASSYSDSMNTEAFF,TGTGCCAGCAGTTACTCGGACAGCATGAACACTGAAGCTTTCTTT
TRBV7-8,-,many,TRBJ1-5,13,CASSLWGNQPQHF,TGTGCCAGCAGCTTGTGGGGGAATCAGCCCCAGCATTTT
TRBV7-8,-,few,TRBJ1-1,14,CASSYRQQNTEAFF,TGTGCCAGCAGCTATAGACAGCAGAACACTGAAGCTTTCTTT
TRBV5-1,TRBD1,few,TRBJ1-1,16,CASSLRPIGEGAGAFF,TGCGCCAGCAGCTTGCGACCTATAGGGGAGGGGGCTGGAGCTTTCTTT